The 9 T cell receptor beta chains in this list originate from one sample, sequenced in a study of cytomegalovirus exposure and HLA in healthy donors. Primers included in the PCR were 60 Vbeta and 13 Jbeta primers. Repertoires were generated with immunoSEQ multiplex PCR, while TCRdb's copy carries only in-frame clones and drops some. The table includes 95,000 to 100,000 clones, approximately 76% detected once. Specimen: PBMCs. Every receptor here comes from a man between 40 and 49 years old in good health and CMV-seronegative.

The CDR3 here is CASSLEGQGSREQFF. The DNA for the CDR3 is TGTGCCAGCAGCTTAGAGGGACAGGGGTCAAGGGAGCAGTTCTTC. J is TRBJ2-1 and V is TRBV11-3, with TRBD1 matching over 10 bases. CDR1 and CDR2 (germline): SGHNT, YENEEA. The length of the CDR3 is 15 residues. V lost 0 bases to trimming and J lost 10 bases; unmatched junction nucleotides: 6.

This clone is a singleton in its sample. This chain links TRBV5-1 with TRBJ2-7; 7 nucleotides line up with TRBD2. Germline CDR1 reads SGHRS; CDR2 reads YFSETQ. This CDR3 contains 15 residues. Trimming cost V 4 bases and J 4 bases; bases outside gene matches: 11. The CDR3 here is CASSPGGTTGYEQYF. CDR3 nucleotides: TGCGCCAGCAGCCCCGGGGGGACCACCGGGTACGAGCAGTACTTC.

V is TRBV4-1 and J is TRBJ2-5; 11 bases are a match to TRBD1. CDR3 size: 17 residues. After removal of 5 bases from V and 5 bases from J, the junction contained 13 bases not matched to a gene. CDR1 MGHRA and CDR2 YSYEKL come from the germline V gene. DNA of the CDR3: TGCGCCAGCAGCAATGGACAGGGGGCCCTGGCCTTGGAGACCCAGTACTTC. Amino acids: CASSNGQGALALETQYF.

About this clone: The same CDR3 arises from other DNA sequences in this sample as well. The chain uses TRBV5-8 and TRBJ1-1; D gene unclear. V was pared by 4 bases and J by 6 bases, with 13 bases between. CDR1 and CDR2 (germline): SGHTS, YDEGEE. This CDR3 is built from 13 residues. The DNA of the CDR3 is TGTGCCAGCAGCCTGGTTCGGGTTCCTGAAGCTTTCTTT. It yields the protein CASSLVRVPEAFF.

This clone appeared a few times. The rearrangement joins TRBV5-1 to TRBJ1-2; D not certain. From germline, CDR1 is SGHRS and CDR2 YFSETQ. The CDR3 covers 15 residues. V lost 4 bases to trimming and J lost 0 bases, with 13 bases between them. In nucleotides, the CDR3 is TGCGCCAGCAGCACCCTTGGCTCCTCTAACTATGGCTACACCTTC. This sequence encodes CASSTLGSSNYGYTF. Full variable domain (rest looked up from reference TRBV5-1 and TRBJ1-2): KAGVTQTPRYLIKTRGQQVTLSCSPISGHRSVSWYQQTPGQGLQFLFEYFSETQRNKGNFPGRFSGRQFSNSRSEMNVSTLELGDSALYLCASSTLGSSNYGYTFGSGTRLTVV.

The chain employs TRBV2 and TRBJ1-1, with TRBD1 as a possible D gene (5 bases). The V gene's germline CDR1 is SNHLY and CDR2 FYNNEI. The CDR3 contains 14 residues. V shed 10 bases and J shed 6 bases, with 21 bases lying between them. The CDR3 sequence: CAILRPDMAAEAFF. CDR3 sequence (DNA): TGTGCCATCTTGAGACCGGACATGGCGGCTGAAGCTTTCTTT.

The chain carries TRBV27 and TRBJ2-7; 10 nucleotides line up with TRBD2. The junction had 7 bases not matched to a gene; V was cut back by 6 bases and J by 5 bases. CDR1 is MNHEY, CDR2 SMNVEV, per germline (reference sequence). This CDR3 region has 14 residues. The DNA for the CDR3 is TGTGCCAGCAGCCCCGGGACTAGCGACCACGAGCAGTACTTC. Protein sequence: CASSPGTSDHEQYF.

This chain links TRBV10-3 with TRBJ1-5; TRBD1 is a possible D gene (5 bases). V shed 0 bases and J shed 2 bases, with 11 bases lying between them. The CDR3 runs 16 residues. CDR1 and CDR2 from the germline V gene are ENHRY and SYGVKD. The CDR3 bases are TGTGCCATCAGTGAGTCGAATCTCAGGGGCAATCAGCCCCAGCATTTT. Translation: CAISESNLRGNQPQHF.

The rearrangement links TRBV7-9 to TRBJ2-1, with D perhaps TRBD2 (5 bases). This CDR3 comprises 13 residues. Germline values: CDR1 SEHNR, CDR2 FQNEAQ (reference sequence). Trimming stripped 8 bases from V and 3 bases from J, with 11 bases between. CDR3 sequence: CASRQSGYNEQFF. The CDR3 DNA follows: TGTGCCAGCCGTCAAAGCGGCTACAATGAGCAGTTCTTC.